This T cell receptor beta chain derives from a study of OX40 agonist ivuxolimab in advanced cancers. About the research overall: Subjects had a mean age of roughly 60 years, with a range of roughly 23 to 80; more than 70% were male. Antecedent anti-PD-1, anti-PD-L1 or anti-CTLA-4 therapy was permissible, with roughly 36% having received some. Whole-study results and caveats: No antigen was identified for the clonally expanded peripheral T cells.

This clone was counted between two and nine times. Its antigen is not known. This CDR3 contains 17 residues. V was clipped by 4 bases and J by 8 bases; unmatched bases: 10. CDR1 SGHVS and CDR2 FNYEAQ come from the germline V gene. TCRdb's table, derived via immunoSEQ multiplex PCR, lists solely in-frame clones and lacks some. The data contain about 48,000 clones, approximately 88% of them singletons. The V and J genes are TRBV7-6 and TRBJ2-1; 14 bases line up with TRBD2. The input for sequencing was CD4+ or CD8+ T cells sorted from blood, taken in a trial of the OX40 agonist ivuxolimab. This TCR came from an adult with an advanced solid tumor such as melanoma, head and neck, liver or kidney cancer. In DNA form, the CDR3 reads TGTGCCAGCAGCTACCCGGGACTAGCGGGAGACGGGGATGAGCAGTTCTTC. The encoded protein is CASSYPGLAGDGDEQFF.